Included here is one TCR beta chain sequence, with context. The data are from a study of blood T cell repertoires in COVID-19. The wider study: Sites in the United States, Italy and Spain provided acute and convalescent COVID-19 samples.

Assay used: immunoSEQ multiplex PCR; TCRdb lists only in-frame clones, some missing. The sample holds around 220,000 clones, more than 70% seen once. After removal of 0 bases from V and 2 bases from J, the junction contained 4 bases not matched to a gene. The CDR3 loop spans 15 amino acids. Per germline, CDR1 PRHDT and CDR2 FYEKMQ (reference sequence). This chain connects TRBV13 to TRBJ2-7; TRBD2 matches at 7 bases. The clonotype was recovered from a woman in her thirties or forties who had recovered from COVID-19. The sequenced sample was peripheral blood. CDR3 sequence: CASSLGGRGAYEQYF. The DNA of the CDR3 is TGTGCCAGCAGCTTAGGTGGGAGGGGTGCCTACGAGCAGTACTTC.